One and the same sample provided the 28 T cell receptor beta chains below, sequenced in a study of blood T cell repertoires in COVID-19. Profiled with immunoSEQ multiplex PCR; TCRdb holds only in-frame clones, not every one. The sample consists of some 150,000 clones, roughly 80% of them appearing once. Sequenced sample: peripheral blood. The receptors were gathered from a human donor in a cohort sampled during active COVID-19.

Here the CDR3 DNA reads TGTGCCAGCAGCGATAAGCTCTGGACAGGGAGGAAGTACTTC. Translating it yields CASSDKLWTGRKYF. This chain connects TRBV6-5 to TRBJ2-4; 8 bases map to TRBD1. From germline, CDR1 is MNHEY and CDR2 SVGAGI. This CDR3 is 14 amino acids long. Unmatched junction bases numbered 15, after V lost 6 bases and J lost 14 bases.

This clone is a singleton in its sample. V is TRBV19 and J is TRBJ2-7; 7 bases fit TRBD1. Trimming cost V 5 bases and J 2 bases; bases outside gene matches: 6. The CDR3 has 14 residues. Germline assignment: CDR1 LNHDA and CDR2 SQIVND (reference sequence). In DNA form, the CDR3 reads TGTGCCAGTAGTTCCACGGACAGGACCTACGAGCAGTACTTC. This encodes CASSSTDRTYEQYF.

V and J are TRBV19 and TRBJ2-1; 9 bases fit TRBD1. CDR1 and CDR2 from the germline V gene are LNHDA and SQIVND (reference sequence). Trimming at V came to 4 bases and at J to 2 bases, leaving 6 bases not matched to a gene. This CDR3 region has 16 residues. The chain's CDR3 is CASSRRQGDTYNEQFF. The CDR3 region has the DNA TGTGCCAGTAGTAGACGACAGGGGGACACCTACAATGAGCAGTTCTTC.

The chain recombines TRBV27 with TRBJ2-1; 7 bases match TRBD2. V shed 2 bases and J 5 bases; nucleotides not matched to a gene: 3. Germline V lookup: CDR1 MNHEY, CDR2 SMNVEV (reference sequence). The CDR3 is made up of 14 amino acids. The CDR3 nucleotides read TGTGCCAGCAGTTTAGTGGGACTAAACAATGAGCAGTTCTTC. Translating it yields CASSLVGLNNEQFF.

The chain has TRBV2 and TRBJ1-5; TRBD1 might be the D (6 bases). Trimming cost V 8 bases and J 0 bases, with 17 bases left between them. The CDR3 totals 16 residues. Germline V CDR1 and CDR2: SNHLY, FYNNEI. CDR3: CASQTGKLGSNQPQHF. The CDR3 bases are TGTGCCAGCCAGACAGGAAAACTCGGTAGCAATCAGCCCCAGCATTTT. Filled out from reference TRBV2 and TRBJ1-5, the complete variable domain reads EPEVTQTPSHQVTQMGQEVILRCVPISNHLYFYWYRQILGQKVEFLVSFYNNEISEKSEIFDDQFSVERPDGSNFTLKIRSTKLEDSAMYFCASQTGKLGSNQPQHFGDGTRLSIL.

The gene calls are TRBV6-1 and TRBJ2-7; D gene uncertain. This CDR3 is built from 12 residues. The V and J ends lost 3 bases and 3 bases respectively, with 6 bases between them. Looked up from germline, CDR1 is MNHNS and CDR2 is SASEGT. CDR3 coding DNA: TGTGCCAGCAGTGACCGGTACTACGAGCAGTACTTC. Protein: CASSDRYYEQYF.

The chain employs TRBV4-2 and TRBJ1-4; D is unclear. V dropped 1 base and J dropped 3 bases, with 15 bases sitting between them. The germline V gene encodes CDR1 LGHNA and CDR2 YNFKEQ. The CDR3 runs 17 residues. The CDR3 DNA reads as TGTGCCAGCAGCCAAGTCGGGGTGAAGACGGCTAATGAAAAACTGTTTTTT. It encodes CASSQVGVKTANEKLFF.

The chain has TRBV5-4 and TRBJ1-4; 11 nucleotides match TRBD1. The CDR3 is made up of 18 amino acids. Germline trimming cut 4 bases from V and 0 bases from J; bases unmatched to any gene: 8. CDR1 is SGHNT and CDR2 is YYREEE in the germline V gene (reference sequence). The CDR3 protein is CASSQGTGQGATNEKLFF. The CDR3 DNA follows: TGTGCCAGCAGCCAGGGCACGGGACAGGGGGCAACTAATGAAAAACTGTTTTTT.

The V gene is TRBV5-1, the J gene TRBJ1-4; tentative D call: TRBD1 (5 bases). The V end was cut by 0 bases, the J end by 7 bases, with 16 bases between. This CDR3 has 16 amino acids. Germline lookup yields CDR1 SGHRS and CDR2 YFSETQ. CDR3 sequence reads: CASSLDQAGPFEKLFF. The CDR3 region has the DNA TGCGCCAGCAGCTTGGATCAGGCAGGGCCTTTTGAAAAACTGTTTTTT. Drawing the rest from reference TRBV5-1 and TRBJ1-4, the complete variable domain is KAGVTQTPRYLIKTRGQQVTLSCSPISGHRSVSWYQQTPGQGLQFLFEYFSETQRNKGNFPGRFSGRQFSNSRSEMNVSTLELGDSALYLCASSLDQAGPFEKLFFGSGTQLSVL.

The rearrangement links TRBV6-5 to TRBJ1-5; TRBD1 matches 8 bases. There are 13 residues in the CDR3. V shed 8 bases and J 2 bases; nucleotides not matched to a gene: 2. From germline, CDR1 is MNHEY and CDR2 SVGAGI. CDR3 in DNA: TGTGCCAGCCAGGGGGCGGGCAATCAGCCCCAGCATTTT. Amino acid sequence: CASQGAGNQPQHF.

The rearrangement joins TRBV12-3 or TRBV12-4 to TRBJ1-2, with 7 bases lining up with TRBD1. Losses at the gene ends were 3 bases for V and 11 bases for J; bases not matched to a gene: 3. This CDR3 has 11 amino acids. The CDR3 here is CASSLGQTYTF. In nucleotides, the CDR3 is TGTGCCAGCAGTTTGGGACAGACTTACACCTTC.

The rearrangement links TRBV20-1 to TRBJ1-6; weak D call: TRBD1 (6 bases). V lost 5 bases and J 7 bases, leaving 18 bases between the germline ends. The CDR3 covers 15 residues. Germline-derived CDR1 and CDR2 are DFQATT and SNEGSKA (reference sequence). DNA for the CDR3: TGCAGTGCTGGTGTAGGGGGGGCTAGGAATTCACCCCTCCACTTT. This codes for CSAGVGGARNSPLHF.

This chain joins TRBV19 and TRBJ2-2, with 7 bases fitting TRBD2. Germline CDR1 is LNHDA and CDR2 is SQIVND (reference sequence). This CDR3 has 15 amino acids. V shed 3 bases and J 4 bases; nucleotides not matched to a gene: 5. The CDR3 DNA follows: TGTGCCAGTAGTATGCGGGGGTATAGCACCGGGGAGCTGTTTTTT. Its protein product is CASSMRGYSTGELFF.

The rearrangement uses TRBV19 and TRBJ1-2; tentatively, D is TRBD1 (6 bases). CDR3 length: 17 residues. V dropped 5 bases and J dropped 0 bases, with 19 bases sitting between them. Germline lookup yields CDR1 LNHDA and CDR2 SQIVND (reference sequence). The CDR3 DNA sequence: TGTGCCAGTAGTGCCGAGAGAGGGACAAGCACTAACTATGGCTACACCTTC. Translating gives CASSAERGTSTNYGYTF. The full variable domain, its missing parts supplied by reference TRBV19 and TRBJ1-2, is DGGITQSPKYLFRKEGQNVTLSCEQNLNHDAMYWYRQDPGQGLRLIYYSQIVNDFQKGDIAEGYSVSREKKESFPLTVTSAQKNPTAFYLCASSAERGTSTNYGYTFGSGTRLTVV.

The chain joins TRBV28 to TRBJ1-2; 11 nucleotides line up with TRBD1. Trimming removed 5 bases from V and 4 bases from J; junction bases left unmatched: 6. The CDR3 runs 15 residues. CDR1 and CDR2 (germline): MDHEN, SYDVKM. The CDR3 spells CASSAPGQGAYGYTF. In DNA form, the CDR3 reads TGTGCCAGCAGTGCTCCTGGACAGGGGGCCTATGGCTACACCTTC.

The chain joins TRBV11-2 to TRBJ2-6, with a tentative D call TRBD2 (5 bases). V dropped 7 bases and J dropped 4 bases, with 8 bases sitting between them. The length of the CDR3 is 13 residues. The germline V gene encodes CDR1 SGHAT and CDR2 FQNNGV. Here the CDR3 reads CASTSGGANVLTF. The CDR3 DNA sequence: TGTGCCAGCACTTCGGGGGGGGCCAACGTCCTGACTTTC. Filled out from reference TRBV11-2 and TRBJ2-6, the complete variable domain reads EAGVAQSPRYKIIEKRQSVAFWCNPISGHATLYWYQQILGQGPKLLIQFQNNGVVDDSQLPKDRFSAERLKGVDSTLKIQPAKLEDSAVYLCASTSGGANVLTFGAGSRLTVL.

The rearrangement joins TRBV4-1 to TRBJ2-5; D is undetermined. The CDR3 runs to 15 residues. Between the trimmed V and J ends, which lost 2 bases and 5 bases, there was a span of 15 bases. Germline V gene sequence: CDR1 MGHRA, CDR2 YSYEKL. CDR3 DNA sequence: TGCGCCAGCAGCCAATATGCCCCGACTCGGGAGACCCAGTACTTC. It yields the protein CASSQYAPTRETQYF.

The chain carries TRBV25-1 and TRBJ1-2; a weak D match, TRBD1 (5 bases). With 2 bases removed from V and 0 bases from J, the gap between germline ends came to 13 bases. The germline CDR1 and CDR2 sequences are MGHDK and SYGVNS. This CDR3 contains 16 residues. CDR3 nucleotides: TGTGCCAGCAGTGAAGGGGGGACGAAGGCTAACTATGGCTACACCTTC. Its protein is CASSEGGTKANYGYTF.

This clone was seen once. This CDR3 is CASKTGSEQFF. CDR3 DNA: TGCGCCAGCAAAACGGGGTCTGAGCAGTTCTTC. The V call is TRBV5-1, the J call TRBJ2-1; the D gene is possibly TRBD2 (5 bases). This CDR3 is 11 amino acids long. Germline loops: CDR1 SGHRS, CDR2 YFSETQ. V was pared by 6 bases and J by 9 bases, with 10 bases between.

This chain joins TRBV24-1 and TRBJ2-5, with 9 nucleotides matching TRBD1. Germline V gene data show CDR1 as KGHDR and CDR2 as SFDVKD. Trimming removed 3 bases from V and 6 bases from J; junction bases left unmatched: 7. The CDR3 length is 15 residues. The CDR3 is CATSDPGQGGKTQYF. For the CDR3, the DNA is TGTGCCACCAGTGATCCGGGACAGGGAGGGAAGACCCAGTACTTC.

The chain recombines TRBV11-3 with TRBJ2-2, with 7 bases lining up with TRBD1. The CDR3 runs 16 residues. Trimming took 4 bases from V and 5 from J; bases not matched to a gene: 10. CDR1 and CDR2 (germline): SGHNT, YENEEA. Written as DNA, the CDR3 is TGTGCCAGCAGCTGGACCGGGACAGACCCTACCGGGGAGCTGTTTTTT. Its protein is CASSWTGTDPTGELFF. Looking up the rest from reference TRBV11-3 and TRBJ2-2 gives the full variable domain: EAGVVQSPRYKIIEKKQPVAFWCNPISGHNTLYWYLQNLGQGPELLIRYENEEAVDDSQLPKDRFSAERLKGVDSTLKIQPAELGDSAVYLCASSWTGTDPTGELFFGEGSRLTVL.

This clone was observed a handful of times. The rearrangement links TRBV14 to TRBJ1-6, with a weak D call TRBD1 (5 bases). Between the trimmed V and J ends, which lost 0 bases and 10 bases, there was a span of 16 bases. Germline V gene sequence: CDR1 SGHDN, CDR2 FVKESK. This CDR3 has 16 amino acids. The CDR3 here is CASSQELGRVRSPLHF. CDR3 in DNA: TGTGCCAGCAGCCAAGAATTGGGCAGGGTTCGGTCACCCCTCCACTTT.

This chain uses TRBV6-1 with TRBJ1-2; D remains ambiguous. CDR3 length: 11 residues. Germline V CDR1 and CDR2: MNHNS, SASEGT. The V end was cut by 2 bases, the J end by 10 bases, with 8 bases between. CDR3 DNA: TGTGCCAGCAGTGAACAGGTTGTCTACACCTTC. It yields the protein CASSEQVVYTF.

The J gene is TRBJ2-4, the V gene TRBV2; tentative D call: TRBD1 (5 bases). This CDR3 spans 16 amino acids. Germline V gene data show CDR1 as SNHLY and CDR2 as FYNNEI. V was clipped by 5 bases and J by 1 base, with 15 bases between them. CDR3 amino acids: CASSQTGFRAKNIQYF. The CDR3 bases are TGTGCCAGCAGTCAAACAGGATTTAGGGCCAAAAACATTCAGTACTTC.

This clone was seen only once. The V and J genes are TRBV5-1 and TRBJ2-1; 9 positions match TRBD2. CDR1 and CDR2 (germline): SGHRS, YFSETQ. V trimming: 5 bases; J trimming: 6 bases; junction bases outside the gene matches: 3. The CDR3 extends over 13 amino acids. The CDR3 DNA reads as TGCGCCAGCAGAGCGGGGGGCCCCAATGAGCAGTTCTTC. This sequence encodes CASRAGGPNEQFF.

Only a few counts were recorded for this clone. The chain carries TRBV11-3 and TRBJ2-6, with D uncertain. The CDR3 is 14 residues long. Germline CDR1 SGHNT, CDR2 YENEEA. V was clipped by 5 bases and J by 0 bases, with 5 bases between them. CDR3 sequence (DNA): TGTGCCAGCAGCCCTTCCTCTGGGGCCAACGTCCTGACTTTC. Amino acid sequence: CASSPSSGANVLTF.

This clone has more than one count but fewer than ten. The chain is built from TRBV18 and TRBJ1-1; the D gene is possibly TRBD1 (5 bases). CDR1 and CDR2 (germline): KGHSH, LQKENI. The V gene lost 1 base and the J gene lost 8 bases, with 11 bases spanning the gap. The CDR3 runs to 13 residues. CDR3: CASSPRLGQEAFF. CDR3 nucleotide sequence: TGTGCCAGCTCACCACGCCTGGGGCAAGAAGCTTTCTTT.

This clone was detected a few times. The rearrangement uses TRBV4-1 and TRBJ1-1, with 8 bases lining up with TRBD1. The CDR3 consists of 16 residues. Trimming removed 2 bases from V and 5 bases from J; junction bases left unmatched: 10. The germline CDR1 and CDR2 sequences are MGHRA and YSYEKL. The DNA of the CDR3 is TGCGCCAGCAGCCAACCCCCGACAGGGGTCGTGACTGAAGCTTTCTTT. The encoded protein is CASSQPPTGVVTEAFF.